The rows below give T cell receptor beta chains drawn from one sample of a study of blood T cell repertoires in COVID-19. Clones were read by immunoSEQ multiplex PCR, and TCRdb kept only the in-frame ones, dropping some. Found here are 110,000 to 150,000 clones, roughly 84% of them singletons; the top ten hold 44%. The sample consisted of peripheral blood. All receptors derive from a human donor in a cohort sampled during active COVID-19. The CDR3 runs from the conserved cysteine through the conserved F or W. A D gene is named only where the DNA matches it firmly. Clone size is not always given. Where it is, it says once, few, many or a class for expanded clones.

j_call d_call clone_size v_call cdr3_length cdr3_nt cdr3_aa
TRBJ2-1 TRBD1 NA TRBV3-1/TRBV3-2 16 TGTGCCAGCAGCCAAGCGGACAGGCAATCCTACAATGAGCAGTTCTTC CASSQADRQSYNEQFF
TRBJ1-4 NA once TRBV2 13 TGTGCCAGCAGTGAGGGACAATCAGGGGAACTGTTTTTT CASSEGQSGELFF
TRBJ2-3 TRBD2 NA TRBV7-9 14 TGTGCCAGCAGCAGCGGGGGGACTAGTAATACGCAGTATTTT CASSSGGTSNTQYF
TRBJ1-1 TRBD1 NA TRBV30 16 TGTGCCTGGAGAGGGACAGGGGTCTCCAAAGGAACTGAAGCTTTCTTT CAWRGTGVSKGTEAFF
TRBJ1-4 TRBD1 NA TRBV7-2 14 TGTGCCAGCAGCCGGACAGGCAGGAATGAAAAACTGTTTTTT CASSRTGRNEKLFF
TRBJ2-7 NA NA TRBV2 14 TGTGCCAGCAGTCCCCGACTACCCCCCTACGAGCAGTACTTC CASSPRLPPYEQYF
TRBJ1-6 NA NA TRBV6-5 13 TGTGCCAGCAGTTATAGAGGGAGTTCACCCCTCCACTTT CASSYRGSSPLHF
TRBJ1-1 NA NA TRBV7-9 11 TGTGCCAGCAGCGAGCAAACTGAAGCTTTCTTT CASSEQTEAFF
TRBJ1-1 NA NA TRBV6-5 15 TGTGCCAGCAATCCCACCGGAGGATTGAACACTGAAGCTTTCTTT CASNPTGGLNTEAFF
TRBJ1-4 NA NA TRBV5-1 15 TGCGCCAGCAGCCCGACAGCCTCGATTAATGAAAAACTGTTTTTT CASSPTASINEKLFF
TRBJ2-1 NA NA TRBV10-3 15 TGTGCCATCAGTGAGTCTAGGGGAAGGAGCAATGAGCAGTTCTTC CAISESRGRSNEQFF
TRBJ2-5 TRBD2 NA TRBV5-4 15 TGTGCCAGCAGCCAACCCGCTAGCGGGGGAGAGACCCAGTACTTC CASSQPASGGETQYF
TRBJ1-1 NA NA TRBV5-1 13 TGCGCCAGCAGCCCCGGCGGAGACACTGAAGCTTTCTTT CASSPGGDTEAFF
TRBJ1-4 NA NA TRBV19 14 TGTGCCAGTAGTCCGGGACATGGGCCCCATAGGCTGTTTTTT CASSPGHGPHRLFF
TRBJ1-6 NA NA TRBV2 15 TGTGCCAGCAGTGAAAGAGGCAGGGGATTGACACCCCTCCACTTT CASSERGRGLTPLHF
TRBJ2-1 TRBD2 NA TRBV7-9 14 TGTGCCAGCAGCGTTAGCGGGTGGGAGGATGAGCAGTTCTTC CASSVSGWEDEQFF
TRBJ2-1 TRBD2 NA TRBV10-3 15 TGTGCCATCAGTGCGACTAGCGGGGCTTACAATGAGCAGTTCTTC CAISATSGAYNEQFF
TRBJ1-2 NA NA TRBV11-3 11 TGTGCCAGCAGCGGCAGGGGTAGCTACACCTTC CASSGRGSYTF
TRBJ1-4 TRBD1 NA TRBV19 15 TGTGCCAGTAGTCCCGGACAGGCAACTAATGAAAAACTGTTTTTT CASSPGQATNEKLFF
TRBJ1-1 NA NA TRBV6-5 14 TGTGCCAGCAGGATTCTATCTTCGAACACTGAAGCTTTCTTT CASRILSSNTEAFF
TRBJ2-1 NA NA TRBV29-1 14 TGCAGCGTTGTCTCGGGGGAAGGGCGGAATGAGCAGTTCTTC CSVVSGEGRNEQFF
TRBJ1-2 NA NA TRBV25-1 12 TGTGCCAGCAGTGAAAAACTAGAAGGCTACACCTTC CASSEKLEGYTF
TRBJ1-1 NA NA TRBV11-2 13 TGTGCCAGCACCCTTATACTCGGGGGAGAAGCTTTCTTT CASTLILGGEAFF
TRBJ1-5 TRBD1 NA TRBV6-2/TRBV6-3 15 TGTGCCAGCAGCTGGGGGACAGGTGGGAATCAGCCCCAGCATTTT CASSWGTGGNQPQHF
TRBJ2-1 TRBD2 NA TRBV18 17 TGTGCCAGCTCACCATCACTAGCGGCGTCTGCTTGGGATGAGCAGTTCTTC CASSPSLAASAWDEQFF
TRBJ2-2 NA few TRBV19 17 TGTGCCAGTAGTAGACCCCTGGGGGGGCAAAACACCGGGGAGCTGTTTTTT CASSRPLGGQNTGELFF
TRBJ2-2 TRBD1 NA TRBV7-8 16 TGTGCCAGCAGCTTAGTGTCCGGGACAGTCTCCGGGGAGCTGTTTTTT CASSLVSGTVSGELFF
TRBJ2-1 TRBD1 few TRBV3-1/TRBV3-2 14 TGTGCCAGCAGCCTTCCCGGGACAGGGTTTGAGCAGTTCTTC CASSLPGTGFEQFF
TRBJ2-2 TRBD2 NA TRBV7-2 15 TGTGCCAGCAGCGCATCGGGACTAGCGGACGGGGAGCTGTTTTTT CASSASGLADGELFF
TRBJ2-2 NA NA TRBV6-6 14 TGTGCCAGCAGCTTCCAAGGGGCCACCGGGGAGCTGTTTTTT CASSFQGATGELFF
TRBJ1-2 NA NA TRBV18 14 TGTGCCAGCTCACCAGGGGACACCTTCTATGGCTACACCTTC CASSPGDTFYGYTF
TRBJ1-3 NA many TRBV4-2 16 TGTGCCAGCAGCCAAGGACTAGGGTCATCTGGAAACACCATATATTTT CASSQGLGSSGNTIYF
TRBJ2-2 NA NA TRBV19 14 TGTGCCAGTAGATGGGAGTCCTACACCGGGGAGCTGTTTTTT CASRWESYTGELFF
TRBJ1-1 NA NA TRBV18 14 TGTGCCAGCTCACCAGGAACAGCGGCGGCTGAAGCTTTCTTT CASSPGTAAAEAFF
TRBJ2-1 NA NA TRBV2 13 TGTGCCAGCAAAAGGGAAGGCGGGGCAGAGCAGTTCTTC CASKREGGAEQFF
TRBJ2-5 NA NA TRBV20-1 12 TGCAGTGCTAGTAGCGGCGGGGAGACCCAGTACTTC CSASSGGETQYF
TRBJ1-5 NA NA TRBV2 18 TGTGCCAGCAGTGAACCCTGGGGGCTGGGAGTGAGCAATCAGCCCCAGCATTTT CASSEPWGLGVSNQPQHF
TRBJ2-5 TRBD2 once TRBV5-6 14 TGTGCCAGCAGCTTGACTAGCGGGGGGGAGACCCAGTACTTC CASSLTSGGETQYF
TRBJ1-4 NA NA TRBV5-1 14 TGCGCCAGCAGCTTGAATTTCGCGGGGGGTGAACTGTTTTTT CASSLNFAGGELFF
TRBJ1-2 NA once TRBV3-1/TRBV3-2 12 TGTGCCAGCAGCCAGGGAGGCGGAGGCTACACCTTC CASSQGGGGYTF
TRBJ2-7 TRBD2 NA TRBV2 14 TGTGCCAGCAGTGAGGGACTAGGTTCCTACGAGCAGTACTTC CASSEGLGSYEQYF
TRBJ1-1 NA NA TRBV12-3/TRBV12-4 13 TGTGCCAGCAGTTTAATGGAGGGCACTGAAGCTTTCTTT CASSLMEGTEAFF
TRBJ2-2 TRBD1 few TRBV24-1 17 TGTGCCACCAGTGACACGACAGGGGGCTCTCTGGCCGGGGAGCTGTTTTTT CATSDTTGGSLAGELFF
TRBJ1-1 NA once TRBV7-2 13 TGTGCCAGCAGCTACTCATCGAACACTGAAGCTTTCTTT CASSYSSNTEAFF
TRBJ2-1 TRBD2 NA TRBV4-1 15 TGCGCCAGCAGCCAACGACTAGCGGCCCACAATGAGCAGTTCTTC CASSQRLAAHNEQFF
TRBJ2-3 TRBD1 NA TRBV4-3 15 TGCGCCAGCAGCCAAGGACAGGGGATGGGTAATACGCAGTATTTT CASSQGQGMGNTQYF
TRBJ1-1 TRBD1 NA TRBV13 16 TGTGCCAGCAGCTTAGGACAGGGGGTCTTGAACACTGAAGCTTTCTTT CASSLGQGVLNTEAFF
TRBJ2-1 NA NA TRBV18 14 TGTGCCAGCTCACCGGGGGGCTCCTACAATGAGCAGTTCTTC CASSPGGSYNEQFF
TRBJ1-2 NA NA TRBV9 16 TGTGCCAGCAGCGTATCGGCCCGAGGGATTAACTATGGCTACACCTTC CASSVSARGINYGYTF
TRBJ2-7 NA NA TRBV19 12 TGTGCCAGGGAGATACTTCCTTACGAGCAGTACTTC CAREILPYEQYF
TRBJ1-6 NA few TRBV3-1/TRBV3-2 12 TGTGCCAGCAGCACTACTAATTCACCCCTCCACTTT CASSTTNSPLHF
TRBJ2-2 TRBD1 NA TRBV19 14 TGTGCCAGTACCCCGGGACAGGGGATCGGGGAGCTGTTTTTT CASTPGQGIGELFF
TRBJ1-2 NA few TRBV19 14 TGTGCCAGTAGTCCCGGGACATACACCTATGGCTACACCTTC CASSPGTYTYGYTF
TRBJ1-2 NA once TRBV5-6 11 TGTGCCAGCAGCTCCAGGGTCGGCTACACCTTC CASSSRVGYTF